These T cell receptor beta chains were read from a single sample in a study of OX40 agonist ivuxolimab in advanced cancers. The protocol was immunoSEQ multiplex PCR, while the TCRdb copy is restricted to in-frame clones and leaves out a portion. The sample yields 65,000 to 90,000 clones, around nine tenths seen once. The specimen was CD4+ or CD8+ T cells sorted from blood, collected in a trial of the OX40 agonist ivuxolimab. All receptors come from an adult with an advanced solid tumor such as melanoma, head and neck, liver or kidney cancer. CDR3s include the opening cysteine and the closing phenylalanine or tryptophan. D genes are given only for firm matches. For some rows the clone size is stated as once, few or many, or as a class when expanded; others skip it.

D gene	J gene	clone size	V gene	CDR3 DNA	CDR3 protein
TRBD2	TRBJ2-5	NA	TRBV19	TGTGCCAGTAGTATGGGCTCCCGGGCGGGAGGGCTAGAGACCCAGTACTTC	CASSMGSRAGGLETQYF
TRBD1	TRBJ1-2	NA	TRBV7-2	TGTGCCAGCAGCCCCCTGACAGGGGTGGGTGGCTACACCTTC	CASSPLTGVGGYTF
NA	TRBJ1-3	NA	TRBV2	TGTGCCAGCAGCTCTCTGCGAGGGGCCAGCTCTGGAAACACCATATATTTT	CASSSLRGASSGNTIYF
NA	TRBJ1-1	NA	TRBV7-8	TGTGCCAGCAGCAGCAGCGCTGAAGCTTTCTTT	CASSSSAEAFF
TRBD2	TRBJ2-5	NA	TRBV11-1	TGTGCCAGCAGCCCAGGACGTAGCGGGAGAGAGACCCAGTACTTC	CASSPGRSGRETQYF
NA	TRBJ1-2	NA	TRBV28	TGTGCCAGCAGCCCAGTCTTCTATGGCTACACCTTC	CASSPVFYGYTF
TRBD1	TRBJ1-1	NA	TRBV5-4	TGTGCCAGCAGCGTACAGGGGTTGCCCATGAACACTGAAGCTTTCTTT	CASSVQGLPMNTEAFF
NA	TRBJ2-1	NA	TRBV12-5	TGTGCTAGTGGTTTCCAGCTCGAGGGGACACGAAACAATGAGCAGTTCTTC	CASGFQLEGTRNNEQFF
TRBD2	TRBJ2-3	NA	TRBV27	TGTGCCAGCAGCCCTAGAGAGCGGGGGGCAGATACGCAGTATTTT	CASSPRERGADTQYF
TRBD1	TRBJ1-2	NA	TRBV18	TGTGCCAGCTCAACCCTGACAGGGGATATGGGCTACACCTTC	CASSTLTGDMGYTF
TRBD1	TRBJ1-5	NA	TRBV19	TGTGCCAGTAGGGACAGGGAAAATCAGCCCCAGCATTTT	CASRDRENQPQHF
TRBD2	TRBJ2-1	NA	TRBV19	TGTGCCAGTAGTGAAGGGGGGACTAGAGTTCATGAGCAGTTCTTC	CASSEGGTRVHEQFF
TRBD1	TRBJ1-2	NA	TRBV7-6	TGTGCCAGCAGCTCGACAGGGTCGAACGACTATGGCTACACCTTC	CASSSTGSNDYGYTF
NA	TRBJ1-1	NA	TRBV7-9	TGTGCCAGCAGCTTAGTGGTAGGAGGGAGCACTGAAGCTTTCTTT	CASSLVVGGSTEAFF
TRBD1	TRBJ1-2	NA	TRBV7-9	TGTGCCAGCAGTCCGGGACAGGGGTTTGGCTACACCTTC	CASSPGQGFGYTF
TRBD1	TRBJ1-3	NA	TRBV10-3	TGTGCCATCACCGTCAGGGGGCCTACTCTTAGCTCTGGAAACACCATATATTTT	CAITVRGPTLSSGNTIYF
TRBD2	TRBJ2-1	NA	TRBV28	TGTGCCAGCACTCTAGCGGGAGGGGATGAGCAGTTCTTC	CASTLAGGDEQFF
NA	TRBJ1-1	NA	TRBV6-5	TGTGCCAGCAGGGATAACCGGAACATCGAAGCTTTCTTT	CASRDNRNIEAFF
TRBD1	TRBJ2-5	NA	TRBV5-1	TGCGCCAGCAGGGGCGGGACAGGCAGGGTGGAGACCCAGTACTTC	CASRGGTGRVETQYF
NA	TRBJ1-5	NA	TRBV7-2	TGTGCCAGCAGCTTAGGAGACAGTGGACAGCCCCAGCATTTT	CASSLGDSGQPQHF
TRBD1	TRBJ1-2	NA	TRBV30	TGTGCCTGGAGCCCGGGACAGGGGCTTGGCTACACCTTC	CAWSPGQGLGYTF
NA	TRBJ1-4	NA	TRBV9	TGTGCCAGCAGCGGAGTAGGAGGGGCAACTAATGAAAAACTGTTTTTT	CASSGVGGATNEKLFF
TRBD1	TRBJ2-1	NA	TRBV19	TGTGCCAGTAGCAACCCCACCGGGGACAGGGGTTACAATGAGCAGTTCTTC	CASSNPTGDRGYNEQFF
TRBD2	TRBJ2-1	NA	TRBV9	TGTGCCAGCAGCTTCAGCGGGAGTTACAATGAGCAGTTCTTC	CASSFSGSYNEQFF
TRBD2	TRBJ2-5	NA	TRBV19	TGTGCCAGTAGTATCTCCACTAGCGGGAGAGAGACCCAGTACTTC	CASSISTSGRETQYF
TRBD2	TRBJ2-1	NA	TRBV7-2	TGTGCCAGCAGCTTTAGTGGGACGGGAGGGTTGAGTGAGCAGTTCTTC	CASSFSGTGGLSEQFF
NA	TRBJ1-1	NA	TRBV28	TGTGCCAGCAGTTTGCGGGAGACTGAAGCTTTCTTT	CASSLRETEAFF
TRBD1	TRBJ1-2	NA	TRBV27	TGTGCCAGCAGTTCCCTGGCGGGACAGAACTATGGCTACACCTTC	CASSSLAGQNYGYTF
TRBD2	TRBJ2-3	NA	TRBV25-1	TGTGCCAGCAGTGACCAACTGACTAGCGGGGGGGGAACAGATACGCAGTATTTT	CASSDQLTSGGGTDTQYF
TRBD1	TRBJ2-7	NA	TRBV7-3	TGTGCCAGCAGCGCGACGGGGACAGCCTACGAGCAGTACTTC	CASSATGTAYEQYF
NA	TRBJ1-5	NA	TRBV7-8	TGTGCCAGCAGCTTAAGTTGGGGACAGCCCCAGCATTTT	CASSLSWGQPQHF
NA	TRBJ2-6	NA	TRBV6-6	TGTGCCTACCTAAACTCTGGGGCCAACGTCCTGACTTTC	CAYLNSGANVLTF
NA	TRBJ2-2	NA	TRBV6-6	TGTGCCAGCAGTCCTGGACCTGCCGGGGAGCTGTTTTTT	CASSPGPAGELFF
NA	TRBJ2-2	once	TRBV28	TGTGCCAGCACCGTTCGTGCATACCGTAGGGTGATTTACACCGGGGAGCTGTTTTTT	CASTVRAYRRVIYTGELFF
NA	TRBJ1-1	few	TRBV2	TGTGCCAGACAGGGCCAAGGAGGGAGCGAAGCTTTCTTT	CARQGQGGSEAFF
NA	TRBJ2-2	NA	TRBV5-1	TGCGCCAGCAGTTTAGGACTCATTAACACCGGGGAGCTGTTTTTT	CASSLGLINTGELFF
TRBD1	TRBJ2-1	NA	TRBV19	TGTGCCAGTAGTATGACAGGGGACTCCTACAATGAGCAGTTCTTC	CASSMTGDSYNEQFF
NA	TRBJ1-4	NA	TRBV29-1	TGCAGCGTTGTGGCCGAGCGAAATGAAAAACTGTTTTTT	CSVVAERNEKLFF
NA	TRBJ1-3	few	TRBV7-2	TGTGCCAGCAGCTTAGACCCTGGAAACACCATATATTTT	CASSLDPGNTIYF
NA	TRBJ2-5	NA	TRBV7-3	TGTGCCAGCAGCTTAGCAGGGAAAAGGGAGACCCAGTACTTC	CASSLAGKRETQYF
NA	TRBJ2-7	NA	TRBV4-3	TGCGCCAGCAGCAGCAGGGAAGGTGACGAGCAGTACTTC	CASSSREGDEQYF
NA	TRBJ2-6	NA	TRBV25-1	TGTGCCAGCAAGTACTCTGGGGCCAACGTCCTGACTTTC	CASKYSGANVLTF
NA	TRBJ1-2	NA	TRBV5-5	TGTGCCAGCAGCTTGGGAACAGGGATCTATGGCTACACCTTC	CASSLGTGIYGYTF
NA	TRBJ1-2	NA	TRBV6-5	TGTGCCAGCAGTCAAAGGACATCCTGGCGCTACACCTTC	CASSQRTSWRYTF
NA	TRBJ1-1	NA	TRBV5-8	TGTGCCAGCAGCTTAGGGCGTTGGAACACTGAAGCTTTCTTT	CASSLGRWNTEAFF
NA	TRBJ1-5	NA	TRBV5-6	TGTGCCAGCAGCTTGGGGGCCTATGAGGCGCCCCAGCATTTT	CASSLGAYEAPQHF
TRBD1	TRBJ1-2	NA	TRBV27	TGTGCCAGCAGCGCTCGGAGGGGGCGAGTGGAAGGCTACACCTTC	CASSARRGRVEGYTF
NA	TRBJ1-5	NA	TRBV5-1	TGCGCCAGCAGCTTGGACGGGGGGAGCAATCAGCCCCAGCATTTT	CASSLDGGSNQPQHF